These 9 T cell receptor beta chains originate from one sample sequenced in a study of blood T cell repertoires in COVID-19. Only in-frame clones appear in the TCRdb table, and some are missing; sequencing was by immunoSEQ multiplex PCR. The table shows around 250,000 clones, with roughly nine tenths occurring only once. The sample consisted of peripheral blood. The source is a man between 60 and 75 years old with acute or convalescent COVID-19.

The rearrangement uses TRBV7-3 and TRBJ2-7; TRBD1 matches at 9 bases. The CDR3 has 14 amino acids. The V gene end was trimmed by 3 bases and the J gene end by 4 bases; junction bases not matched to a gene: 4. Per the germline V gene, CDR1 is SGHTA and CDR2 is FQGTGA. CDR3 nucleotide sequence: TGTGCCAGCAGCTTGGGACAGGGAGGATACGAGCAGTACTTC. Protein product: CASSLGQGGYEQYF. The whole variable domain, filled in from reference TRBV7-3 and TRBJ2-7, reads GAGVSQTPSNKVTEKGKYVELRCDPISGHTALYWYRQSLGQGPEFLIYFQGTGAADDSGLPNDRFFAVRPEGSVSTLKIQRTERGDSAVYLCASSLGQGGYEQYFGPGTRLTVT.

The CDR3 here is CASSVPAEETQYF. The CDR3 DNA reads TGTGCCAGCAGCGTCCCGGCGGAAGAGACCCAGTACTTC. J is TRBJ2-5 and V is TRBV5-4, with D uncertain. This CDR3 has 13 amino acids. Trimming took off 4 bases at V and 3 bases at J, with 10 bases between the two ends. Per the germline V gene, CDR1 is SGHNT and CDR2 is YYREEE (reference sequence).

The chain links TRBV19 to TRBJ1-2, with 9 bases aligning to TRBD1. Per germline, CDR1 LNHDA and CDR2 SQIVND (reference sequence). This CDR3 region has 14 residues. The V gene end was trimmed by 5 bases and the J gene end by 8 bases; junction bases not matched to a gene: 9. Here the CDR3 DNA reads TGTGCCAGTAGTGATACAGGGGGCGCGGGAGGCTACACCTTC. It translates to CASSDTGGAGGYTF.

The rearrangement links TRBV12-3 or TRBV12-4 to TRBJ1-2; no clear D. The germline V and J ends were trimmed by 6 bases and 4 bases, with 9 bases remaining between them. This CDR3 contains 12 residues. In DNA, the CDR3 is TGTGCCAGCAGCAGGTCCCTCTATGGCTACACCTTC. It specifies CASSRSLYGYTF.

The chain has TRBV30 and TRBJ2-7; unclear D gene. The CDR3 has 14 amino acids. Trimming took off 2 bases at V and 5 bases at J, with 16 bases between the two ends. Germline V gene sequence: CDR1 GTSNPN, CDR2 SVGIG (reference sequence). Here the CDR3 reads CAWSPHSGFNEQYF. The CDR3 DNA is TGTGCCTGGAGTCCCCACTCCGGTTTCAACGAGCAGTACTTC.

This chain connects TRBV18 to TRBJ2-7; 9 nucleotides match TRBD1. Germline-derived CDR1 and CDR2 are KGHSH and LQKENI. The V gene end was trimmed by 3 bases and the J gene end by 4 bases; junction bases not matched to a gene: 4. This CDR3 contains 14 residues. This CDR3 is CASSPRQGDYEQYF. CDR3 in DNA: TGTGCCAGCTCACCCCGACAGGGGGATTACGAGCAGTACTTC.

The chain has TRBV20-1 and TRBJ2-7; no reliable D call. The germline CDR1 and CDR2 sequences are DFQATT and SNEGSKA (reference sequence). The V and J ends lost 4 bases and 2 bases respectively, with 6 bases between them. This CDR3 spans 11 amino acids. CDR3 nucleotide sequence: TGCAGTGCTATGGGCCCCTACGAGCAGTACTTC. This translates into CSAMGPYEQYF.

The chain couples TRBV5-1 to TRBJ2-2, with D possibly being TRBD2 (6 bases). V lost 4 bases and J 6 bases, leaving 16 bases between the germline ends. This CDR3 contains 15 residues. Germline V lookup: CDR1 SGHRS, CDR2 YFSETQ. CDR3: CASSPSTRRPGELFF. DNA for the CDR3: TGCGCCAGCAGCCCGTCGACTAGACGCCCCGGGGAGCTGTTTTTT.

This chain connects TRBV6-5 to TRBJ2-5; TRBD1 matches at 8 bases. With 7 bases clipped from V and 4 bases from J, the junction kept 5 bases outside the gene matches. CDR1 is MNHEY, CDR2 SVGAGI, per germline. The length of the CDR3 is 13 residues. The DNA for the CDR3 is TGTGCCAGCAACCCGACAGGGGTAGAGACCCAGTACTTC. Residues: CASNPTGVETQYF.